The 14 T cell receptor beta chains below all came from one sample that was sequenced in a study of blood T cell repertoires in COVID-19. The assay was immunoSEQ multiplex PCR, and TCRdb's table has in-frame clones only and misses some. The sample lists about 220,000 clones; around 88% were seen once. The sequenced sample consisted of PBMCs or T cells enriched from blood (not recorded which). These receptors came from a woman between 45 and 65 years old with acute COVID-19.

This chain links TRBV9 with TRBJ2-7; 11 bases match TRBD2. CDR3 length equals 14 residues. With 2 bases clipped from V and 4 bases from J, the junction kept 2 bases outside the gene matches. Germline CDR1 SGDLS, CDR2 YYNGEE. CDR3: CASSVASGRYEQYF. The CDR3 DNA reads as TGTGCCAGCAGCGTGGCTAGCGGGAGGTACGAGCAGTACTTC.

V and J are TRBV3-1 (or the pseudogene TRBV3-2) and TRBJ2-2; 10 positions match TRBD2. Trimming at V came to 3 bases and at J to 6 bases, leaving 13 bases not matched to a gene. The CDR3 runs to 18 residues. Per germline, CDR1 LGHDT and CDR2 YNNKEL (reference sequence). CDR3 sequence: CASSQRGLARPNPGELFF. CDR3 DNA sequence: TGTGCCAGCAGCCAGAGGGGACTAGCGAGGCCAAACCCCGGGGAGCTGTTTTTT.

The chain joins TRBV10-3 to TRBJ1-5; 8 bases fit TRBD1. The CDR3 totals 13 residues. Germline CDR1 and CDR2: ENHRY and SYGVKD. V shed 10 bases and J 3 bases; nucleotides not matched to a gene: 5. The CDR3 DNA follows: TGTGCCACCAGGACAGGGATCAATCAGCCCCAGCATTTT. It encodes CATRTGINQPQHF.

The gene calls are TRBV4-1 and TRBJ2-7; tentative D call: TRBD2 (6 bases). V dropped 4 bases and J dropped 2 bases, with 12 bases sitting between them. The length of the CDR3 is 14 residues. Germline V gene lookup returns CDR1 MGHRA and CDR2 YSYEKL. Written as DNA, the CDR3 is TGCGCCAGCAGCCTCCGACTAGACCCCTACGAGCAGTACTTC. Translated: CASSLRLDPYEQYF.

The V gene is TRBV4-2, the J gene TRBJ1-1, with a tentative D call TRBD1 (5 bases). With 6 bases removed from V and 4 bases from J, the gap between germline ends came to 15 bases. Per the germline V gene, CDR1 is LGHNA and CDR2 is YNFKEQ. CDR3 length: 14 amino acids. CDR3 coding DNA: TGTGCCAGCAGTCCGACAGTCTCCCCCACTGAAGCTTTCTTT. Translation gives CASSPTVSPTEAFF.

The chain joins TRBV27 to TRBJ2-2; the D is unclear. From germline, CDR1 is MNHEY and CDR2 SMNVEV (reference sequence). V lost 7 bases, J lost 6 bases, and 12 bases lay in between. The CDR3 is 13 amino acids. Written as DNA, the CDR3 is TGTGCCAGCATTTTTACTTTTCCCGGGGAGCTGTTTTTT. It is translated as CASIFTFPGELFF.

The chain joins TRBV5-1 to TRBJ2-7, with 12 positions matching TRBD2. Germline-derived CDR1 and CDR2 are SGHRS and YFSETQ. The V segment lost 5 bases and the J segment 3 bases; nucleotides outside the gene matches: 6. This CDR3 comprises 15 residues. CDR3 protein: CASRQLAGGIYEQYF. CDR3 nucleotides: TGCGCCAGCAGACAGCTAGCGGGAGGGATCTACGAGCAGTACTTC.

V usage is TRBV3-1 (or the pseudogene TRBV3-2) and J usage is TRBJ2-7; 13 nucleotides align to TRBD2. CDR1 and CDR2 (germline): LGHDT, YNNKEL (reference sequence). CDR3 length: 16 residues. The V and J ends lost 3 bases and 5 bases, in that order; junction bases with no gene match: 7. CDR3 protein: CASSHPTSGRADEQYF. In nucleotides, the CDR3 is TGTGCCAGCAGCCACCCCACTAGCGGGAGGGCTGACGAGCAGTACTTC.

The chain is built from TRBV6-5 and TRBJ2-7; D call uncertain. V lost 2 bases and J 3 bases, leaving 14 bases between the germline ends. The CDR3 runs 15 residues. Germline lookup yields CDR1 MNHEY and CDR2 SVGAGI. In nucleotides, the CDR3 is TGTGCCAGCAGTTACGGGCAGAGTTCTTTCTACGAGCAGTACTTC. Translation gives CASSYGQSSFYEQYF.

The CDR3 protein is CASGDRRSDTQYF. As DNA, the CDR3 is TGTGCCAGCGGGGACAGGAGGTCAGATACGCAGTATTTT. The chain employs TRBV28 and TRBJ2-3; 8 positions match TRBD1. Germline loops: CDR1 MDHEN, CDR2 SYDVKM. Trimming took 8 bases from V and 4 from J; bases not matched to a gene: 5. The CDR3 runs 13 residues. The variable domain in full, completed from reference TRBV28 and TRBJ2-3, reads DVKVTQSSRYLVKRTGEKVFLECVQDMDHENMFWYRQDPGLGLRLIYFSYDVKMKEKGDIPEGYSVSREKKERFSLILESASTNQTSMYLCASGDRRSDTQYFGPGTRLTVL.

The CDR3: CASSTRTSGRYEQYF. CDR3 sequence (DNA): TGTGCCAGCAGCACGCGCACTAGCGGGAGGTACGAGCAGTACTTC. This sequence joins TRBV5-4 and TRBJ2-7; TRBD2 matches 12 bases. With V trimmed by 4 bases and J by 4 bases, 6 bases remained unmatched. The germline V gene encodes CDR1 SGHNT and CDR2 YYREEE (reference sequence). The CDR3 contains 15 residues.

The genes are TRBV3-1 (or the pseudogene TRBV3-2) and TRBJ2-5, with no clear D. V was cut by 0 bases and J by 9 bases, with 8 bases left in between. The CDR3 is 12 amino acids. Germline V gene lookup returns CDR1 LGHDT and CDR2 YNNKEL (reference sequence). CDR3 in amino acids: CASSQDRYPQYF. CDR3 in DNA: TGTGCCAGCAGCCAAGATCGGTATCCCCAGTACTTC.

The J gene is TRBJ1-1, the V gene TRBV19; 7 nucleotides agree with TRBD1. Germline V lookup: CDR1 LNHDA, CDR2 SQIVND (reference sequence). The ends lost 4 bases at V and 7 bases at J; junction bases unmatched: 6. The CDR3 has 13 amino acids. The CDR3 here is CASSTTGTFEAFF. The CDR3 bases are TGTGCCAGTAGTACGACAGGGACCTTTGAAGCTTTCTTT.

The chain recombines TRBV2 with TRBJ1-4; perhaps TRBD1 as D (5 bases). This CDR3 spans 15 amino acids. Per the germline V gene, CDR1 is SNHLY and CDR2 is FYNNEI. The V end was cut by 8 bases, the J end by 7 bases, with 20 bases between. The CDR3 region is CASHRFAGKGEKLFF. DNA of the CDR3: TGTGCCAGCCACCGATTCGCAGGGAAGGGTGAAAAACTGTTTTTT. The variable domain in full, completed from reference TRBV2 and TRBJ1-4, reads EPEVTQTPSHQVTQMGQEVILRCVPISNHLYFYWYRQILGQKVEFLVSFYNNEISEKSEIFDDQFSVERPDGSNFTLKIRSTKLEDSAMYFCASHRFAGKGEKLFFGSGTQLSVL.